This T cell receptor (beta chain) appears in the sequencing data of a study of PD-1 blockade in classical Hodgkin lymphoma. In regard to this clone: Its antigen remains unidentified.

Findings and caveats of the study: With CD4+ cells, TCR diversity rose significantly by C4D1, but not with CD8+ cells. Complete responders possessed baseline diversity comparable to newly diagnosed patients. A reduction in baseline TCR diversity was reportedly seen in newly diagnosed patients relative to healthy donors. Any patient who commenced nivolumab under 1 year after ASCT was excluded.

Germline V gene lookup returns CDR1 SGHRS and CDR2 YFSETQ. CDR3 size: 18 residues. The J segment lost 2 bases and the V segment lost 0 bases, leaving 12 bases of the junction unmatched. In every patient, relapse followed autologous stem cell transplantation, while exposure to brentuximab vedotin differed. Libraries were prepared by immunoSEQ multiplex PCR; TCRdb keeps only in-frame clonotypes and omits some of them. This sample carries about 54,000 clones, roughly 90% of them seen once, and the ten largest clones take less than 11%. V is TRBV5-1 and J is TRBJ1-2, with TRBD1 matching 8 bases. This specimen was peripheral blood mononuclear cells (PBMCs), taken before the second cycle of nivolumab. The TCR was taken from a human donor with classical Hodgkin lymphoma. The CDR3 DNA sequence: TGCGCCAGCAGCTTGGGGGACAGGAGATTGGTAGGCAACTATGGCTACACCTTC. Its translation is CASSLGDRRLVGNYGYTF.